Listed here is a single TCR beta chain. Its specificity is unknown. TCR alpha and TCR beta cDNA libraries carrying sample barcodes and UMIs came from 5'RACE with constant-segment primers. TCRdb called the 5' RACE reads again in MiXCR, with one record for every CDR3 protein. The sample lists roughly 100,000 distinct CDR3 sequences, 9.5% to 15% occurring once. This specimen belongs to a study of T-cell memory formation after mild COVID-19. With V trimmed by 1 base and J by 4 bases, 6 bases remained unmatched. The CDR3 covers 16 residues. Germline lookup yields CDR1 MGHRA and CDR2 YSYEKL. Points from the study as a whole: Prior to infection, memory already included some responding clones, suggesting cross-reactive memory joined. Researchers report contracting CD4+ clones mostly in CM and EM, with CD8+ clones in EMRA. Clones that contracted from day 15 to 85 were balanced CD4/CD8, while later expanders leaned CD4+.

The receptor was isolated from an adult woman who had mild COVID-19 (a few samples of this study predate the infection). Cell type and time point are not known. The J gene is TRBJ2-1, the V gene TRBV4-1; the match to TRBD2 covers 8 bases. Input material: PBMCs or a T cell subset sorted from them (not recorded which). CDR3: CASSQGTSSGYNEQFF. In nucleotides, the CDR3 is TGCGCCAGCAGCCAAGGGACCTCTAGCGGGTACAATGAGCAGTTCTTC.